A single sample gave rise to the 17 T cell receptor beta chains below, sequenced in a study of cytomegalovirus exposure and HLA in healthy donors. Libraries were prepared by immunoSEQ multiplex PCR; TCRdb keeps only in-frame clonotypes and omits some of them. The table has roughly 200,000 clones, 80% to 85% seen once. The specimen was PBMCs. All receptors derive from a woman younger than 30 in good health and CMV-seropositive.

This clone was found once. The chain carries TRBV19 and TRBJ1-1, with D possibly being TRBD1 (5 bases). From germline, CDR1 is LNHDA and CDR2 SQIVND (reference sequence). V gave up 2 bases and J gave up 4 bases, with 20 bases separating them. The length of the CDR3 is 17 residues. Here the CDR3 DNA reads TGTGCCAGTAGTATAAAAGGTAGTTACGGGGGAAGCACTGAAGCTTTCTTT. Translated, it gives CASSIKGSYGGSTEAFF.

The CDR3, as DNA: TGTGCCAGTAGTCACGGAGGGGGGGGCAATCAGCCCCAGCATTTT. Amino acids: CASSHGGGGNQPQHF. The V and J genes are TRBV19 and TRBJ1-5; a possible D gene is TRBD1 (6 bases). The ends were cut back, 5 bases at V and 2 bases at J, with 13 bases in the middle. CDR3 length: 15 amino acids. Germline CDR1 LNHDA, CDR2 SQIVND (reference sequence).

The CDR3 loop reads CASSLGVGGLGQYF. In DNA form, the CDR3 reads TGTGCCAGCAGCTTAGGGGTCGGGGGTTTAGGGCAGTACTTC. The chain combines TRBV7-2 with TRBJ2-7, with D perhaps TRBD2 (6 bases). Germline loops: CDR1 SGHTA, CDR2 FQGNSA. This CDR3 region has 14 residues. Trimming removed 1 base from V and 9 bases from J, with 16 bases in between.

The genes are TRBV5-5 and TRBJ2-6; TRBD1 matches 9 bases. Germline V gene sequence: CDR1 SGHKS, CDR2 YYEKEE (reference sequence). V lost 0 bases, J lost 12 bases, and 7 bases stayed unmatched. The CDR3 is 15 amino acids. The CDR3 loop reads CASSLAGTGTTVLTF. CDR3 nucleotide sequence: TGTGCCAGCAGCTTGGCCGGGACAGGGACTACCGTCCTGACTTTC.

J is TRBJ1-3 and V is TRBV27; TRBD1 is a possible D gene (5 bases). Germline lookup yields CDR1 MNHEY and CDR2 SMNVEV (reference sequence). This CDR3 is 15 amino acids long. Trimming cost V 8 bases and J 0 bases, with 14 bases left between them. The DNA for the CDR3 is TGTGCCAGCCGTACCGGGGGTTCCTCTGGAAACACCATATATTTT. Encoded protein: CASRTGGSSGNTIYF.

V and J are TRBV7-9 and TRBJ2-2, with 13 bases aligning to TRBD2. J was trimmed by 4 bases and V by 7 bases; bases with no gene match: 3. Germline CDR1 SEHNR, CDR2 FQNEAQ (reference sequence). The CDR3 consists of 15 residues. CDR3 amino acids: CASKTSGGITGELFF. CDR3 coding DNA: TGTGCCAGCAAGACTAGCGGGGGGATCACCGGGGAGCTGTTTTTT. The full variable domain, rest sourced from reference TRBV7-9 and TRBJ2-2, is DTGVSQNPRHKITKRGQNVTFRCDPISEHNRLYWYRQTLGQGPEFLTYFQNEAQLEKSRLLSDRFSAERPKGSFSTLEIQRTEQGDSAMYLCASKTSGGITGELFFGEGSRLTVL.

The rearrangement uses TRBV7-3 and TRBJ2-1; 7 nucleotides agree with TRBD2. The junction had 14 bases not matched to a gene; V was cut back by 3 bases and J by 9 bases. Germline V lookup: CDR1 SGHTA, CDR2 FQGTGA. This CDR3 comprises 16 residues. The CDR3: CASSFLTGGGFAEQFF. The CDR3, as DNA: TGTGCCAGCAGCTTCTTGACGGGCGGGGGATTCGCTGAGCAGTTCTTC.

This clone was seen a few times. This rearrangement joins TRBV27 to TRBJ1-6; D not resolved. V lost 2 bases and J lost 12, with 8 bases in between. Germline V CDR1 and CDR2: MNHEY, SMNVEV (reference sequence). This CDR3 spans 12 amino acids. CDR3 nucleotides: TGTGCCAGCAGTTTAAATTCGGGACCCCTCCACTTT. Translation: CASSLNSGPLHF.

The chain uses TRBV6-1 and TRBJ1-3, with 10 bases lining up with TRBD1. V was clipped by 11 bases and J by 0 bases; unmatched bases: 7. The CDR3 sequence is 15 residues long. Germline loops: CDR1 MNHNS, CDR2 SASEGT. This CDR3 reads CAGGTGAISGNTIYF. CDR3 coding DNA: TGTGCCGGGGGGACAGGGGCGATCTCTGGAAACACCATATATTTT.

This clone was seen only a few times. The chain combines TRBV15 with TRBJ1-1; TRBD1 is a possible D gene (5 bases). This CDR3 has 14 residues. Germline CDR1 is LNHNV and CDR2 is YYDKDF (reference sequence). V was clipped by 0 bases and J by 10 bases, with 15 bases between them. CDR3 region: CATSRDWRGEGAFF. CDR3 bases: TGTGCCACCAGCAGAGATTGGAGGGGTGAAGGAGCTTTCTTT.

This clone was picked up one time. The chain links TRBV11-2 to TRBJ2-3; a possible D gene is TRBD2 (5 bases). Trimming removed 5 bases at V and 2 bases at J, with 11 bases between. In germline, CDR1 is SGHAT, CDR2 FQNNGV. The CDR3 has 14 residues. In DNA, the CDR3 is TGTGCCAGCAGCGATCGAGGGTTCACAGATACGCAGTATTTT. This translates into CASSDRGFTDTQYF. The variable domain in full, completed from reference TRBV11-2 and TRBJ2-3, reads EAGVAQSPRYKIIEKRQSVAFWCNPISGHATLYWYQQILGQGPKLLIQFQNNGVVDDSQLPKDRFSAERLKGVDSTLKIQPAKLEDSAVYLCASSDRGFTDTQYFGPGTRLTVL.

The chain has TRBV7-9 and TRBJ1-3; D unclear. This CDR3 region has 11 residues. V lost 5 bases and J lost 7, with 6 bases in between. Germline CDR1 SEHNR, CDR2 FQNEAQ (reference sequence). The CDR3 nucleotides read TGTGCCAGCAGCCTATCGAACACCATATATTTT. Its protein is CASSLSNTIYF.

The CDR3 DNA reads TGTGCCAGCAGTGAAACGACTAGCGGGGGATACGAGCAGTACTTC. This translates into CASSETTSGGYEQYF. V is TRBV6-1 and J is TRBJ2-7, with 12 bases matching TRBD2. This CDR3 is 15 amino acids long. Germline values: CDR1 MNHNS, CDR2 SASEGT. Trimming took 2 bases from V and 4 from J; bases not matched to a gene: 3.

The chain combines TRBV19 with TRBJ1-2, with 9 bases aligning to TRBD1. Germline CDR1 and CDR2: LNHDA and SQIVND (reference sequence). The CDR3 has 15 amino acids. V lost 3 bases, J lost 7 bases, and 9 bases stayed unmatched. The CDR3 DNA reads as TGTGCCAGTAGTATCCAGGGACAGGGTGTTACTGGCTACACCTTC. The encoded protein is CASSIQGQGVTGYTF.

V usage is TRBV6-5 and J usage is TRBJ1-1; D is perhaps TRBD1 (6 bases). CDR1 is MNHEY and CDR2 is SVGAGI in the germline V gene. The V end was cut by 3 bases, the J end by 0 bases, with 11 bases between. This CDR3 spans 15 amino acids. CDR3 DNA: TGTGCCAGCAGTTATGGGGGCAGCCTGAACACTGAAGCTTTCTTT. This encodes CASSYGGSLNTEAFF.

The J gene is TRBJ2-7, the V gene TRBV6-1; tentatively, D is TRBD1 (6 bases). V lost 2 bases to trimming and J lost 9 bases, with 11 bases between them. CDR3 length: 12 residues. Germline V gene sequence: CDR1 MNHNS, CDR2 SASEGT. The CDR3 region is CASSERTATQYF. For the CDR3, the DNA is TGTGCCAGCAGTGAAAGGACAGCTACGCAGTACTTC.

The rearrangement links TRBV5-5 to TRBJ2-7, with D tentatively TRBD2 (5 bases). The CDR3 extends over 15 amino acids. V lost 4 bases to trimming and J lost 1 base, with 15 bases between them. Germline-derived CDR1 and CDR2 are SGHKS and YYEKEE (reference sequence). CDR3 sequence reads: CASSPPGIRSYEQYF. CDR3 in DNA: TGTGCCAGCAGCCCGCCGGGGATAAGGTCCTACGAGCAGTACTTC.